The present T cell receptor beta chain was sequenced within a study of beta chain features in type 1 diabetes. All of the isolated RNA was reverse transcribed, so expressed TCRB transcripts were sequenced. Libraries were prepared by immunoSEQ multiplex PCR; TCRdb keeps only in-frame clonotypes and omits some of them. The sample consists of tens of thousands of clones, 55% to 75% of them appearing once. Germline CDR1 reads GTSNPN; CDR2 reads SVGIG (reference sequence). The germline V and J ends were trimmed by 3 bases and 3 bases, with 12 bases remaining between them. This CDR3 spans 14 amino acids. On this clone itself: Its antigen remains unknown.

Each sorted population was over 98% pure. Overall study results and limits: Within each of all four CD4+ subsets, Type 1 diabetes patients had TCRB CDR3s that were moderately but significantly shorter. cDNA-based reads could over-represent cells with high TCR expression. For TCRB rearrangement, an influence of HLA type remained unresolved here. The naive, central memory and Treg TCRB repertoires of patients appeared to be more similar to one another than those of healthy donors.

Material for sequencing was Tregs from blood. This TCR was recovered from a man younger than 35 with type 1 diabetes. J is TRBJ1-3 and V is TRBV30, with D possibly TRBD1 on 5 matching bases. The CDR3 DNA reads as TGTGCCTGGAGAACCCGGAGGGGTGGAAACACCATATATTTT. Its protein is CAWRTRRGGNTIYF.